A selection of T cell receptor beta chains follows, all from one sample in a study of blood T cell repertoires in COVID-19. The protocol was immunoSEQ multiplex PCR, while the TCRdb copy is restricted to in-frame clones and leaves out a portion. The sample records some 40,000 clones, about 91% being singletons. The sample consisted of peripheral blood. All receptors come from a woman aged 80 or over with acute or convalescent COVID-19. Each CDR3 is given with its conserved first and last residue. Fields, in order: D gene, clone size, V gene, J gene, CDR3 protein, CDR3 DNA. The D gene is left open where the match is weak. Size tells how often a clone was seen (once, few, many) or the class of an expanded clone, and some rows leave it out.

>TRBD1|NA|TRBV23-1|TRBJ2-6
CATQGADGANVLTF
TGCGCCACCCAGGGGGCGGACGGGGCCAACGTCCTGACTTTC
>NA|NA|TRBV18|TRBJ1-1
CASSVTGSTEAFF
TGTGCCAGCTCAGTTACAGGGAGCACTGAAGCTTTCTTT
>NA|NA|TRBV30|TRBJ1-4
CAWSQGLANEKLFF
TGTGCCTGGAGTCAGGGGTTAGCTAATGAAAAACTGTTTTTT
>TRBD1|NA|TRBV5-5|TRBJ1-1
CASSAGQGGTEAFF
TGTGCCAGCAGCGCCGGACAGGGGGGCACTGAAGCTTTCTTT
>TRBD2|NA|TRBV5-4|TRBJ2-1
CASSLDSGGYNEQFF
TGTGCCAGCAGCTTGGATAGCGGGGGCTACAATGAGCAGTTCTTC
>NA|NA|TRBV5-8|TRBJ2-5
CASSLASGYQETQYF
TGTGCCAGCAGCTTGGCCTCAGGGTACCAAGAGACCCAGTACTTC
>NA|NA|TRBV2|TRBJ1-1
CASSSTPPAGENTEAFF
TGTGCCAGCAGTTCTACTCCACCCGCCGGGGAAAACACTGAAGCTTTCTTT
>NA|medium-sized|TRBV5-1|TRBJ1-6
CASSLKLDSPLHF
TGCGCCAGCAGCCTTAAACTGGATTCACCCCTCCACTTT
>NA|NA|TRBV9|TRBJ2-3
CASSVHYTDTQYF
TGTGCCAGCAGCGTGCACTACACAGATACGCAGTATTTT
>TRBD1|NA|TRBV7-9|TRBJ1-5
CASSIGQGGNQPQHF
TGTGCCAGCAGCATAGGACAGGGCGGGAACCAGCCCCAGCATTTT
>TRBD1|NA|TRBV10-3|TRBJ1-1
CAISGSGTGVAEAFF
TGTGCCATCAGTGGTTCCGGGACAGGGGTAGCTGAAGCTTTCTTT
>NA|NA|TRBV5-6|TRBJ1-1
CASSSKTAGDTEAFF
TGTGCCAGCAGCTCTAAGACCGCGGGGGACACTGAAGCTTTCTTT
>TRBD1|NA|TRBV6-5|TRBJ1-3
CASSYDRGPGNTIYF
TGTGCCAGCAGTTACGACAGGGGCCCAGGAAACACCATATATTTT
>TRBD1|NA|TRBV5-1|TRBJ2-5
CASSSLRGQETQYF
TGCGCCAGCAGTTCCCTCAGGGGGCAAGAGACCCAGTACTTC
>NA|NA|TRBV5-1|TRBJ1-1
CASSPDIRYTEAFF
TGCGCCAGCAGCCCGGACATCCGTTACACTGAAGCTTTCTTT
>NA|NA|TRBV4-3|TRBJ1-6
CASSQGGGNYNSPLHF
TGCGCCAGCAGCCAAGGCGGAGGGAATTATAATTCACCCCTCCACTTT
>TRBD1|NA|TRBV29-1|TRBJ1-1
CSVAQGEDVEAFF
TGCAGCGTTGCACAGGGGGAGGACGTAGAAGCTTTCTTT
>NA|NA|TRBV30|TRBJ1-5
CAWSFGGGQPQHF
TGTGCCTGGAGTTTCGGGGGAGGTCAGCCCCAGCATTTT
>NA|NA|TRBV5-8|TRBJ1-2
CASSLSTGYYGYTF
TGTGCCAGCAGCTTGTCTACAGGCTACTATGGCTACACCTTC
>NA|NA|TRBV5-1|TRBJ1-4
CASSFQGGGEKLFF
TGCGCCAGCAGCTTCCAGGGAGGAGGTGAAAAACTGTTTTTT
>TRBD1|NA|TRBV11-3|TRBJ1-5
CASSTRQGVNQPQHF
TGTGCCAGCAGCACTCGACAGGGAGTCAATCAGCCCCAGCATTTT
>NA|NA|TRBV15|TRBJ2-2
CATSGQSGGELFF
TGTGCCACCAGCGGACAATCCGGCGGGGAGCTGTTTTTT
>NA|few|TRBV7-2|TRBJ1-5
CASSLDRGNQPQHF
TGTGCCAGCAGCCTGGACAGAGGCAATCAGCCCCAGCATTTT
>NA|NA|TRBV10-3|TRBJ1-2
CAISENRENYGYTF
TGTGCCATCAGTGAGAACAGGGAGAACTATGGCTACACCTTC
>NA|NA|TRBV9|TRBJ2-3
CASSREKDTQYF
TGTGCCAGCAGCAGAGAGAAAGATACGCAGTATTTT
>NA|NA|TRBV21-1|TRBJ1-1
CASSSSGQSSTEAFF
TGTGCCAGCAGCAGTTCGGGACAGTCAAGCACTGAAGCTTTCTTT
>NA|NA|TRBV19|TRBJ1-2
CASSPTISNYGYTF
TGTGCCAGTAGTCCAACGATCAGTAACTATGGCTACACCTTC